Listed here are 30 T cell receptor beta chains from one sample, sequenced in a study of graft-versus-host responses after intestinal transplantation. Noted time point: postoperative day 105 after intestinal transplantation (dayNNNN = postoperative day). Using immunoSEQ multiplex PCR, the repertoire was profiled, and TCRdb retains in-frame clones only, with some absent. The data show 11,000 or so clones, with about 89% seen just once and approximately 3.1% held by the top ten. The sample was PBMCs, taken 105 days after intestinal transplantation. These receptors were taken from a human patient who received an intestinal transplant, so some T cells may come from the graft donor.

The J gene is TRBJ2-4, the V gene TRBV4-2; D may match TRBD1 or TRBD2 (5 bases each). Deletions cut 2 bases from V and 3 bases from J, with 14 bases between. CDR3 length: 16 amino acids. The germline V gene has CDR1 LGHNA and CDR2 YNFKEQ. As DNA, the CDR3 is TGTGCCAGCAGCCAACTTACAGGAGGTAACAAAAACATTCAGTACTTC. Translation gives CASSQLTGGNKNIQYF.

This chain connects TRBV29-1 to TRBJ1-2; D is undetermined. This CDR3 has 12 amino acids. Per the germline V gene, CDR1 is SQVTM and CDR2 is ANQGSEA. V lost 4 bases and J 2 bases, leaving 8 bases between the germline ends. CDR3: CSVVSGNYGYTF. DNA of the CDR3: TGCAGCGTTGTATCGGGGAACTATGGCTACACCTTC.

For the CDR3, the DNA is TGCAGCGTGGAGGCTGGGACCTACGAGCAGTACTTC. Its translation: CSVEAGTYEQYF. The chain is built from TRBV29-1 and TRBJ2-7; possibly TRBD2 for D (5 bases). CDR1 and CDR2 (germline): SQVTM, ANQGSEA. This CDR3 has 12 residues. Trimming removed 6 bases at V and 2 bases at J, with 11 bases between.

The chain carries TRBV2 and TRBJ2-7; 7 nucleotides agree with TRBD1. This CDR3 is built from 14 residues. The trim removed 7 bases at V and 0 bases at J, leaving 6 bases unmatched. Looked up from germline, CDR1 is SNHLY and CDR2 is FYNNEI. This CDR3 reads CASTEGTVSYEQYF. The CDR3 DNA sequence: TGTGCCAGCACCGAGGGGACAGTCTCCTACGAGCAGTACTTC.

This clone has just one count. The rearrangement joins TRBV13 to TRBJ2-1, with a tentative D call TRBD2 (7 bases). Germline V CDR1 and CDR2: PRHDT, FYEKMQ (reference sequence). Trimming removed 1 base from V and 6 bases from J, with 16 bases in between. This CDR3 spans 16 amino acids. CDR3 sequence: CASSLEVGGPFNEQFF. The CDR3 DNA reads TGTGCCAGCAGCTTAGAAGTGGGGGGGCCCTTCAATGAGCAGTTCTTC. The variable domain in full, with the rest retrieved from reference TRBV13 and TRBJ2-1, is AAGVIQSPRHLIKEKRETATLKCYPIPRHDTVYWYQQGPGQDPQFLISFYEKMQSDKGSIPDRFSAQQFSDYHSELNMSSLELGDSALYFCASSLEVGGPFNEQFFGPGTRLTVL.

The DNA of the CDR3 is TGTGCCAGCAGTGAACAGGGGGGGATTTACAATGAGCAGTTCTTC. Translated, it gives CASSEQGGIYNEQFF. The genes are TRBV2 and TRBJ2-1; D assignment may be TRBD1 or TRBD2 (7 bases each). Per the germline V gene, CDR1 is SNHLY and CDR2 is FYNNEI. Between the trimmed V and J ends, which lost 2 bases and 4 bases, there was a span of 12 bases. The CDR3 is 15 residues long.

This clone was seen once. Here the CDR3 reads CASSQDSGSGTCTDTQYF. CDR3 DNA sequence: TGCGCCAGCAGCCAAGATTCAGGTAGCGGGACATGCACAGATACGCAGTATTTT. The chain couples TRBV4-1 to TRBJ2-3; 8 positions agree with TRBD2. CDR1 MGHRA and CDR2 YSYEKL come from the germline V gene. The CDR3 runs 18 residues. Trimming cost V 0 bases and J 1 base; bases outside gene matches: 9.

This chain uses TRBV4-1 with TRBJ2-6; no clear D. The germline CDR1 and CDR2 sequences are MGHRA and YSYEKL. CDR3 length: 16 amino acids. Trimming removed 0 bases at V and 0 bases at J, with 6 bases between. Here the CDR3 DNA reads TGCGCCAGCAGCCAAGAACCAAGCTCTGGGGCCAACGTCCTGACTTTC. Translation gives CASSQEPSSGANVLTF.

This rearrangement joins TRBV15 to TRBJ2-1; 10 bases line up with TRBD2. Trimming at V came to 2 bases and at J to 4 bases, leaving 5 bases not matched to a gene. The CDR3 is 16 residues long. Germline CDR1 LNHNV, CDR2 YYDKDF (reference sequence). The CDR3 DNA follows: TGTGCCACCAGCAGAATATCTAGCGGGAGTTACAATGAGCAGTTCTTC. This gives the protein CATSRISSGSYNEQFF.

The genes are TRBV5-1 and TRBJ2-7; 7 positions match TRBD2. Germline V gene lookup returns CDR1 SGHRS and CDR2 YFSETQ. V was clipped by 1 base and J by 4 bases; unmatched bases: 8. CDR3 length: 15 residues. Written as DNA, the CDR3 is TGCGCCAGCAGCTTGTTTTCCGCGGGAGAATACGAGCAGTACTTC. Translating gives CASSLFSAGEYEQYF. The full variable domain, with the rest looked up from reference TRBV5-1 and TRBJ2-7, is KAGVTQTPRYLIKTRGQQVTLSCSPISGHRSVSWYQQTPGQGLQFLFEYFSETQRNKGNFPGRFSGRQFSNSRSEMNVSTLELGDSALYLCASSLFSAGEYEQYFGPGTRLTVT.

The chain joins TRBV27 to TRBJ2-3, with 9 bases lining up with TRBD2. Per germline, CDR1 MNHEY and CDR2 SMNVEV (reference sequence). V trimming: 2 bases; J trimming: 4 bases; junction bases outside the gene matches: 4. This CDR3 is 15 amino acids long. In nucleotides, the CDR3 is TGTGCCAGCAGTTTAGCGGGGGGGCGGGCAGATACGCAGTATTTT. Translation: CASSLAGGRADTQYF.

V gene TRBV5-4 combines with J gene TRBJ2-3, with 9 nucleotides matching TRBD2. This CDR3 is 15 amino acids long. CDR1 is SGHNT and CDR2 is YYREEE in the germline V gene (reference sequence). J lost 5 bases, V lost 4 bases, and 8 bases had no gene match. CDR3 coding DNA: TGTGCCAGCAGCCGGGGGGCGGGAGGGTTAGATACGCAGTATTTT. It encodes CASSRGAGGLDTQYF.

The chain joins TRBV15 to TRBJ2-3; 9 nucleotides agree with TRBD2. The germline gives CDR1 LNHNV, CDR2 YYDKDF (reference sequence). The length of the CDR3 is 15 residues. Germline trimming cut 8 bases from V and 0 bases from J; bases unmatched to any gene: 6. CDR3 sequence reads: CATRSSGTSTDTQYF. CDR3 nucleotide sequence: TGTGCCACCCGATCTAGCGGGACTAGCACAGATACGCAGTATTTT. Full variable domain (rest looked up from reference TRBV15 and TRBJ2-3): DAMVIQNPRYQVTQFGKPVTLSCSQTLNHNVMYWYQQKSSQAPKLLFHYYDKDFNNEADTPDNFQSRRPNTSFCFLDIRSPGLGDTAMYLCATRSSGTSTDTQYFGPGTRLTVL.

The chain is built from TRBV4-3 and TRBJ2-7, with D perhaps matching TRBD2 (5 bases). V lost 3 bases and J lost 5, with 17 bases in between. In germline, CDR1 is LGHNA, CDR2 YSLEER. This CDR3 spans 15 amino acids. CDR3 protein: CASSHPPWGDDEQYF. DNA of the CDR3: TGCGCCAGCAGCCACCCCCCGTGGGGAGACGACGAGCAGTACTTC.

The V and J genes are TRBV10-2 and TRBJ1-5, with TRBD1 matching 9 bases. Per the germline V gene, CDR1 is WSHSY and CDR2 is SAAADI. V was clipped by 9 bases and J by 6 bases; unmatched bases: 9. This CDR3 region has 14 residues. This CDR3 is CASRDRGIFQPQHF. The CDR3 DNA follows: TGCGCCAGTCGAGACAGGGGGATTTTTCAGCCCCAGCATTTT.

The chain carries TRBV5-4 and TRBJ1-6, with 10 nucleotides matching TRBD1. CDR3 length: 17 residues. V was pared by 2 bases and J by 2 bases, with 4 bases of the junction left unmatched. In germline, CDR1 is SGHNT, CDR2 YYREEE (reference sequence). This CDR3 reads CASSLGQGGPYNSPLHF. In DNA form, the CDR3 reads TGTGCCAGCAGCTTAGGACAGGGGGGACCCTATAATTCACCCCTCCACTTT.

This clone showed up just once. The chain carries TRBV19 and TRBJ2-2; maybe TRBD2 (6 bases). Deletions cut 5 bases from V and 0 bases from J, with 10 bases between. The CDR3 totals 15 residues. The germline CDR1 and CDR2 sequences are LNHDA and SQIVND (reference sequence). CDR3 coding DNA: TGTGCCAGTAGTTTCGGACTAACGAACACCGGGGAGCTGTTTTTT. This codes for CASSFGLTNTGELFF.

The genes are TRBV7-9 and TRBJ2-5; D may be TRBD2 (5 bases). Trimming left V 5 bases short and J 5 bases short, with 18 bases between. This CDR3 is 15 amino acids long. Germline CDR1 is SEHNR and CDR2 is FQNEAQ (reference sequence). The CDR3 region is CASSPLGSLVETQYF. For the CDR3, the DNA is TGTGCCAGCAGCCCCCTGGGGAGCTTGGTTGAGACCCAGTACTTC.

The chain joins TRBV27 to TRBJ2-7, with 10 bases identical to TRBD2. V was pared by 5 bases and J by 4 bases, with 14 bases of the junction left unmatched. Per germline, CDR1 MNHEY and CDR2 SMNVEV (reference sequence). The CDR3 spans 17 residues. This chain's CDR3 is CASSPPPGAGGFYEQYF. For the CDR3, the DNA is TGTGCCAGCAGTCCCCCACCGGGAGCGGGAGGGTTTTACGAGCAGTACTTC.

This clone was seen only a few times. The J gene is TRBJ2-3, the V gene TRBV6-5, with TRBD1 as a possible D gene (6 bases). The CDR3 is 14 residues long. V dropped 3 bases and J dropped 4 bases, with 11 bases sitting between them. The germline V gene encodes CDR1 MNHEY and CDR2 SVGAGI. CDR3 nucleotide sequence: TGTGCCAGCAGTTATAGGGGACATGCAGATACGCAGTATTTT. It translates to CASSYRGHADTQYF.

The V gene is TRBV6-1, the J gene TRBJ2-7; D is perhaps TRBD1 (5 bases). Germline CDR1 and CDR2: MNHNS and SASEGT. CDR3 length equals 12 residues. V gave up 6 bases and J gave up 6 bases, with 12 bases separating them. This chain's CDR3 is CASSRVVSEQYF. CDR3 in DNA: TGTGCCAGCAGCAGGGTGGTCTCCGAGCAGTACTTC.

This chain connects TRBV19 to TRBJ1-2; D gene ambiguous. V lost 4 bases and J lost 1, with 10 bases in between. The CDR3 runs to 14 residues. The germline V gene encodes CDR1 LNHDA and CDR2 SQIVND (reference sequence). CDR3 DNA: TGTGCCAGTAGTACGGGCAGCGTTAACTATGGCTACACCTTC. Translating it yields CASSTGSVNYGYTF.

V and J are TRBV27 and TRBJ2-1; a weak D match, TRBD2 (6 bases). CDR3 length: 15 residues. V lost 1 base and J 10 bases, leaving 17 bases between the germline ends. Germline lookup yields CDR1 MNHEY and CDR2 SMNVEV (reference sequence). The DNA of the CDR3 is TGTGCCAGCAGTTTATATAGTACGGCGCGGGGCGAGCAGTTCTTC. It is translated as CASSLYSTARGEQFF.

This chain uses TRBV5-6 with TRBJ2-5; D gene uncertain. Germline loops: CDR1 SGHDT, CDR2 YYEEEE. This CDR3 is built from 12 residues. Trimming took off 3 bases at V and 5 bases at J, with 8 bases between the two ends. CDR3 loop: CASSSLEETQYF. The CDR3 DNA sequence: TGTGCCAGCAGCTCCCTGGAGGAGACCCAGTACTTC.

The chain recombines TRBV14 with TRBJ1-2; D gene uncertain. The CDR3 runs 15 residues. Trimming left V 3 bases short and J 0 bases short, with 11 bases between. The germline V gene has CDR1 SGHDN and CDR2 FVKESK. The CDR3 is CASSQSGVTNYGYTF. Here the CDR3 DNA reads TGTGCCAGCAGCCAGTCAGGAGTTACTAACTATGGCTACACCTTC.

This clone is large (0.1 to 1%) by share. The CDR3 DNA sequence: TGCGCCAGCAGTGGAGAAGCGGGAGACTACGAGCAGTACTTC. Translated: CASSGEAGDYEQYF. The chain couples TRBV10-1 to TRBJ2-7; 8 bases align to TRBD2. Looked up from germline, CDR1 is WNHNN and CDR2 is SYGVQD (reference sequence). CDR3 length equals 14 residues. Germline trimming cut 4 bases from V and 3 bases from J; bases unmatched to any gene: 5.

This chain uses TRBV19 with TRBJ2-7, with D possibly matching TRBD1 (6 bases). Germline CDR1 reads LNHDA; CDR2 reads SQIVND (reference sequence). This CDR3 is built from 15 residues. The V end was cut by 2 bases, the J end by 2 bases, with 13 bases between. The CDR3 nucleotides read TGTGCCAGTAGTATATGGCCAGGGGCACCCTACGAGCAGTACTTC. Translating it yields CASSIWPGAPYEQYF.

This clone was detected only once. The chain joins TRBV9 to TRBJ1-5; 8 positions agree with TRBD1. Per germline, CDR1 SGDLS and CDR2 YYNGEE. The CDR3 runs 15 residues. After removal of 6 bases from V and 5 bases from J, the junction contained 10 bases not matched to a gene. In DNA form, the CDR3 reads TGTGCCAGCACCAGGACAGGGTCTAATGATCAGCCCCAGCATTTT. This translates into CASTRTGSNDQPQHF.

The V and J genes are TRBV4-1 and TRBJ1-1; 8 nucleotides align to TRBD1. The CDR3 runs to 13 residues. In germline, CDR1 is MGHRA, CDR2 YSYEKL. Unmatched junction bases numbered 4, after V lost 6 bases and J lost 4 bases. CDR3: CASSLTGGTEAFF. The DNA for the CDR3 is TGCGCCAGCAGTCTTACAGGGGGCACTGAAGCTTTCTTT.

This chain joins TRBV19 and TRBJ2-7; D possibly corresponds to TRBD2 (5 bases). Germline CDR1 reads LNHDA; CDR2 reads SQIVND (reference sequence). V was clipped by 3 bases and J by 2 bases, with 14 bases between them. The CDR3 is 15 amino acids. CDR3 in amino acids: CASSMGVAPTYEQYF. The CDR3 DNA reads TGTGCCAGTAGTATGGGAGTAGCTCCAACCTACGAGCAGTACTTC.